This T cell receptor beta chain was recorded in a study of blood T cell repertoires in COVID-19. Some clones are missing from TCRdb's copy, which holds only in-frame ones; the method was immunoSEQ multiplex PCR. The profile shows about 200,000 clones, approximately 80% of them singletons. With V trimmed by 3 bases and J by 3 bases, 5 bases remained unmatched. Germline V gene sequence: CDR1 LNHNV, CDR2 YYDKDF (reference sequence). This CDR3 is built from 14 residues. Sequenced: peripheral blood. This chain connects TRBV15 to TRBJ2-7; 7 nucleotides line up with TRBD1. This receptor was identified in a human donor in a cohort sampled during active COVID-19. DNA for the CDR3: TGTGCCACCAGCAGCGACAGGGTTAACTACGAGCAGTACTTC. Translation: CATSSDRVNYEQYF. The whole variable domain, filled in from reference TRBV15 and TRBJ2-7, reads DAMVIQNPRYQVTQFGKPVTLSCSQTLNHNVMYWYQQKSSQAPKLLFHYYDKDFNNEADTPDNFQSRRPNTSFCFLDIRSPGLGDTAMYLCATSSDRVNYEQYFGPGTRLTVT.